Listed below are T cell receptor beta chains from one sample, sequenced in a study of shared clonotypes between healthy human individuals. The data were produced by immunoSEQ multiplex PCR, yet TCRdb's version contains in-frame clones alone and is incomplete. The profile shows approximately 740,000 clones, approximately 74% of them singletons. The sequenced sample was memory CD4+ T cells sorted from blood. These receptors came from a young woman in good health. Both conserved end residues are part of each CDR3. The D gene is left open where the match is weak. Clone size is stated in some rows and not others, as once, few, many or a class when expanded.

CASSLVQGDTEAFF | TGCGCCAGCAGCTTGGTTCAGGGGGACACTGAAGCTTTCTTT | . | TRBJ1-1 | TRBV5-1 | TRBD1
CASSTTGIETQYF | TGTGCCAGCAGCACCACAGGGATTGAGACCCAGTACTTC | . | TRBJ2-5 | TRBV7-8 | .
CASSQAGNTEAFF | TGTGCCAGCAGCCAAGCAGGGAACACTGAAGCTTTCTTT | . | TRBJ1-1 | TRBV7-8 | .
CASPLGGEAFF | TGTGCCAGCCCACTCGGGGGTGAAGCTTTCTTT | . | TRBJ1-1 | TRBV6-1 | .
CASSQAAVTSTDTQYF | TGTGCCAGCAGCCAAGCGGCGGTAACTAGCACAGATACGCAGTATTTT | . | TRBJ2-3 | TRBV5-4 | .
CASRSLQGSEAFF | TGTGCCAGCAGATCCCTCCAGGGGTCTGAAGCTTTCTTT | . | TRBJ1-1 | TRBV7-6 | .
CASSRDSQSEQFF | TGTGCCAGCTCGAGGGACTCCCAAAGTGAGCAGTTCTTC | . | TRBJ2-1 | TRBV2 | .
CSVGTGSYEQYF | TGCAGCGTTGGGACAGGGAGCTACGAGCAGTACTTC | . | TRBJ2-7 | TRBV29-1 | TRBD1
CASSSIGGHTDYGYTF | TGTGCTAGCAGCTCAATTGGGGGACACACCGACTATGGCTACACCTTC | . | TRBJ1-2 | TRBV7-9 | .
CASSLGSWFPNTEAFF | TGCGCCAGCAGCTTGGGGTCCTGGTTTCCGAACACTGAAGCTTTCTTT | . | TRBJ1-1 | TRBV5-1 | .
CASSLGESSYNEQFF | TGTGCCAGCAGCTTAGGCGAGAGCTCCTACAATGAGCAGTTCTTC | . | TRBJ2-1 | TRBV11-3 | .
CASSHPDRGTDTEAFF | TGTGCCAGCAGCCATCCCGACAGGGGGACGGACACTGAAGCTTTCTTT | few | TRBJ1-1 | TRBV4-2 | TRBD1
CASSRLALTYNEQFF | TGTGCCAGCAGCCGTCTAGCGCTTACCTACAATGAGCAGTTCTTC | . | TRBJ2-1 | TRBV7-2 | .
CASSLRGSYPNTGELFF | TGCGCCAGCAGCTTGCGTGGCAGCTACCCGAACACCGGGGAGCTGTTTTTT | . | TRBJ2-2 | TRBV5-1 | .
CASSDVDSYGYTF | TGTGCCAGCAGTGACGTGGACAGCTATGGCTACACCTTC | . | TRBJ1-2 | TRBV6-4 | .
CASRAASTDTQYF | TGTGCCAGCCGAGCGGCTAGCACAGATACGCAGTATTTT | . | TRBJ2-3 | TRBV19 | .
CASSSPGVKNIQYF | TGTGCCAGCAGTTCCCCGGGGGTCAAAAACATTCAGTACTTC | many | TRBJ2-4 | TRBV28 | .
CASSSSGAGDTQYF | TGCGCCAGCAGCTCCTCGGGGGCCGGGGATACGCAGTATTTT | . | TRBJ2-3 | TRBV5-1 | .
CASSRDRSEAFF | TGCGCCAGCAGCCGGGACAGGTCGGAAGCTTTCTTT | . | TRBJ1-1 | TRBV5-1 | TRBD1
CASSPGDRNTEAFF | TGTGCCAGCAGTCCCGGGGACAGGAACACTGAAGCTTTCTTT | once | TRBJ1-1 | TRBV28 | TRBD1
CASGSQGLYGYTF | TGTGCCAGCGGGTCCCAGGGGCTCTATGGCTACACCTTC | . | TRBJ1-2 | TRBV28 | .
CASSYQGAGETQYF | TGTGCCAGCAGCTATCAGGGGGCGGGAGAGACCCAGTACTTC | . | TRBJ2-5 | TRBV7-2 | TRBD1
CASSQGTEAFF | TGCGCCAGCAGCCAGGGGACTGAAGCTTTCTTT | . | TRBJ1-1 | TRBV4-1 | .
CASSTRTVTMSGANVLTF | TGTGCCAGCAGCACCCGGACTGTGACAATGTCTGGGGCCAACGTCCTGACTTTC | . | TRBJ2-6 | TRBV7-8 | .
CSVPGRVTRNTEAFF | TGCAGCGTTCCTGGACGCGTGACTCGGAACACTGAAGCTTTCTTT | . | TRBJ1-1 | TRBV29-1 | .
CSVDIWSDMNTEAFF | TGCAGCGTTGATATCTGGTCAGACATGAACACTGAAGCTTTCTTT | . | TRBJ1-1 | TRBV29-1 | .
CASSYLTNRGYYTF | TGTGCCAGCAGTTACCTCACCAACAGGGGGTACTACACCTTC | . | TRBJ1-2 | TRBV6-5 | TRBD1
CASSTDGTGKRYEQYF | TGTGCCAGCAGTACCGACGGGACAGGGAAACGATACGAGCAGTACTTC | . | TRBJ2-7 | TRBV28 | TRBD1
CASSITGQGSGNTIYF | TGTGCCAGCAGCATAACGGGACAGGGATCCGGAAACACCATATATTTT | . | TRBJ1-3 | TRBV7-2 | TRBD1
CASSQGRSTRYEQYF | TGTGCCAGCAGCCAAGGGCGGAGCACCCGATACGAGCAGTACTTC | few | TRBJ2-7 | TRBV4-2 | .
CASSPLLVGEQYF | TGTGCCAGCAGCCCATTACTAGTAGGCGAGCAGTACTTC | . | TRBJ2-7 | TRBV7-9 | .
CASSLGDWYNEQFF | TGCGCCAGCAGCCTCGGGGACTGGTACAATGAGCAGTTCTTC | once | TRBJ2-1 | TRBV5-1 | .
CASSLGGQVAEQYF | TGTGCCAGCAGCTTAGGGGGACAGGTTGCCGAGCAGTACTTC | . | TRBJ2-7 | TRBV7-9 | TRBD1
CSVEAGFNQPQHF | TGCAGCGTTGAGGCGGGGTTCAATCAGCCCCAGCATTTT | . | TRBJ1-5 | TRBV29-1 | .
CASTTQRRSSYNEQFF | TGTGCCAGCACCACCCAGCGGAGGAGCTCCTACAATGAGCAGTTCTTC | . | TRBJ2-1 | TRBV25-1 | .
CASSILAFYEQYF | TGTGCCAGCAGCATACTAGCGTTCTACGAGCAGTACTTC | once | TRBJ2-7 | TRBV7-2 | TRBD2
CASSLIDYTDTQYF | TGTGCCAGCAGCTTGATAGATTACACAGATACGCAGTATTTT | . | TRBJ2-3 | TRBV5-6 | .
CATTEGGPPSGNTIYF | TGTGCCACCACCGAGGGAGGGCCCCCCTCTGGAAACACCATATATTTT | . | TRBJ1-3 | TRBV21-1 | .
CASSPGLASSYEQYF | TGTGCCAGCAGCCCAGGACTAGCGAGCTCCTACGAGCAGTACTTC | . | TRBJ2-7 | TRBV7-3 | TRBD2
CASKELAGVFGTDTQYF | TGTGCCAGCAAGGAACTAGCGGGAGTATTTGGTACAGATACGCAGTATTTT | few | TRBJ2-3 | TRBV2 | TRBD2
CASSSGGGDTEAFF | TGCGCCAGCAGCTCGGGTGGGGGTGACACTGAAGCTTTCTTT | . | TRBJ1-1 | TRBV5-1 | .
CASSFDGQASSGNTIYF | TGCGCCAGCAGCTTTGACGGACAGGCGAGCTCTGGAAACACCATATATTTT | . | TRBJ1-3 | TRBV5-1 | TRBD1
CASSLEYSGTGVKTQYF | TGTGCCAGCAGCTTAGAGTACTCCGGGACAGGGGTAAAGACCCAGTACTTC | . | TRBJ2-5 | TRBV7-9 | TRBD1
CASSSPGLTQYF | TGTGCCAGCAGTTCGCCTGGCTTGACCCAGTACTTC | . | TRBJ2-5 | TRBV6-5 | .
CASRNGGWRKTEAFF | TGTGCCAGCAGGAACGGGGGGTGGAGGAAGACTGAAGCTTTCTTT | . | TRBJ1-1 | TRBV28 | .
CASSRRQMNTEAFF | TGTGCCAGTAGTCGGAGGCAGATGAACACTGAAGCTTTCTTT | many | TRBJ1-1 | TRBV19 | .
CASASGPTDTQYF | TGCGCCAGTGCTAGCGGACCCACAGATACGCAGTATTTT | . | TRBJ2-3 | TRBV5-1 | TRBD2
CASVKGGLGYTF | TGTGCCAGCGTTAAAGGGGGTTTAGGCTACACCTTC | . | TRBJ1-2 | TRBV28 | .
CASSEQLGVLGSSYEQYF | TGTGCCAGCAGTGAACAGCTCGGAGTTCTTGGGAGCTCCTACGAGCAGTACTTC | . | TRBJ2-7 | TRBV2 | .
CASSPVSGNTIYF | TGTGCCAGCTCACCGGTGTCTGGAAACACCATATATTTT | . | TRBJ1-3 | TRBV18 | .
CASSYIVPNQPQHF | TGTGCCAGCAGCTACATCGTCCCAAATCAGCCCCAGCATTTT | . | TRBJ1-5 | TRBV6-1 | .
CASSSTGLYTNYGYTF | TGTGCCAGCAGCTCAACGGGACTTTACACTAACTATGGCTACACCTTC | once | TRBJ1-2 | TRBV5-6 | .
CASSLGTSRGTWVQETQYF | TGTGCCAGCAGCTTAGGGACTTCGCGCGGGACATGGGTCCAAGAGACCCAGTACTTC | . | TRBJ2-5 | TRBV7-2 | .
CAISADGSYNEQFF | TGTGCCATCAGTGCCGACGGGAGCTACAATGAGCAGTTCTTC | . | TRBJ2-1 | TRBV10-3 | .
CASSSATTGGKDEQFF | TGTGCCAGTAGTTCCGCCACGACAGGGGGCAAAGATGAGCAGTTCTTC | . | TRBJ2-1 | TRBV19 | TRBD1